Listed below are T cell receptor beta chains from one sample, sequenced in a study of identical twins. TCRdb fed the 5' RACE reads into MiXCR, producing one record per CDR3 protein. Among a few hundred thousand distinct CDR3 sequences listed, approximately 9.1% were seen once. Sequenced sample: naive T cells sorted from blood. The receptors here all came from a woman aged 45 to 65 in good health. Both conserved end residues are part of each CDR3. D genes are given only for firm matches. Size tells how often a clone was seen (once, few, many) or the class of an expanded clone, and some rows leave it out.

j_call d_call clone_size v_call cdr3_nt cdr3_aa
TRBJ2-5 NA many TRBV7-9 TGTGCCAGCAGCTCCAGCATCCAAGAGACCCAGTACTTC CASSSSIQETQYF
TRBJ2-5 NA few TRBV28 TGTGCCAGCAGGAATCCAGTGGGAGAGACCCAGTACTTC CASRNPVGETQYF
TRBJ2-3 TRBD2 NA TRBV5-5 TGTGCCAGCAGCTTGTATGGGAGGGGCCCAGATACGCAGTATTTT CASSLYGRGPDTQYF
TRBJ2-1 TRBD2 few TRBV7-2 TGTGCCAGCAGCTCACCACCTAGCGGGAGAAGCAATGAGCAGTTCTTC CASSSPPSGRSNEQFF
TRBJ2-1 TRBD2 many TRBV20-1 TGCAGTGCCGACGGAAGGGCTAGCGGGAGTAATGAGCAGTTCTTC CSADGRASGSNEQFF
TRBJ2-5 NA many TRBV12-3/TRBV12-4 TGTGCCAGCACCCTGGGCGCAGGGAGCCGCGAGACCCAGTACTTC CASTLGAGSRETQYF
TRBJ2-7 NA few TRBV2 TGTGCCAGCAGTGATCTTTCCTCTTCCCACGAGCAGTACTTC CASSDLSSSHEQYF
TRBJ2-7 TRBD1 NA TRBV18 TGTGCCAGCTCCCCCCGACAGGGCAACTACGAGCAGTACTTC CASSPRQGNYEQYF
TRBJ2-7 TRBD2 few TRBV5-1 TGCGCCAGCAGCTTGACTAGCGGACTACCAGAGCAGTACTTC CASSLTSGLPEQYF
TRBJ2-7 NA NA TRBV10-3 TGTGCCATCAGTGAGCCGGGGAGGGGGCACGAGCAGTACTTC CAISEPGRGHEQYF
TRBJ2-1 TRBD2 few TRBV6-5 TGTGCCAGCAGTACAATAACTAGCGGATCCTACAATGAGCAGTTCTTC CASSTITSGSYNEQFF
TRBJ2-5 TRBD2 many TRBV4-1 TGCGCCAGCAGCCAAGTCCCTAGCGGGAGACTGGAGACCCAGTACTTC CASSQVPSGRLETQYF
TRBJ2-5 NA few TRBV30 TGTGCCTGGAACCCAGGTGGGGAGACCCAGTACTTC CAWNPGGETQYF
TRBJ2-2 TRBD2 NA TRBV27 TGTGCCAGCAGCCGCTTCCCCTCTAGCGGCCCTCTGGGGGAGCTGTTTTTT CASSRFPSSGPLGELFF
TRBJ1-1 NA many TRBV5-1 TGCGCCAGCAGCTTGGAGGTGGACACTGAAGCTTTCTTT CASSLEVDTEAFF